This T cell receptor beta chain was obtained from a study of a mutant IDH1 vaccine in newly diagnosed glioma. About the research overall: Sex among treated patients split around 60% male, roughly 38% female; mean age was approximately 38 years. Study-level results: The occurrence of vaccine-induced immune responses was seen in 93.3% of patients.

Concerning this clone: Its target is not known.

TCRdb's table, derived via immunoSEQ multiplex PCR, lists solely in-frame clones and lacks some. The table shows around 54,000 clones, with around four fifths occurring only once. In germline, CDR1 is SNHLY, CDR2 FYNNEI. V was trimmed by 6 bases and J by 5 bases, leaving 13 bases between them. The CDR3 extends over 13 amino acids. Time point indicated: week 47, end of study. Topical imiquimod accompanied each vaccine dose, which consisted of 300 ug of mutant IDH1 20-mer peptide. This sequence was found in a woman in her forties or fifties with glioma. This chain links TRBV2 with TRBJ1-1, with D possibly matching TRBD1 (6 bases). The sample consisted of PBMCs, taken from a glioma patient whose treatment included an IDH1 peptide vaccine. The CDR3 loop reads CASRLGGSTEAFF. CDR3 sequence (DNA): TGTGCCAGCAGGCTAGGGGGGAGTACTGAAGCTTTCTTT.